The 21 T cell receptor beta chains reported below all come from one sample, sequenced in a study of metastatic and nonmetastatic thyroid tumors. TCRdb ran MiXCR on the PCR reads. In the table there are 12,000 or so clones, 25% to 35% of which are singletons. None of the patients had undergone any treatment ahead of thyroid surgery. The sequencing sample was made of adjacent normal tissue. The receptors were sampled from a male donor with papillary thyroid cancer or a benign thyroid nodule (not recorded which). Some clones in this sample may be carry-over from other donors' samples.

The V and J genes are TRBV20-1 and TRBJ2-1, with 7 bases matching TRBD2. Germline V lookup: CDR1 DFQATT, CDR2 SNEGSKA (reference sequence). CDR3 length: 16 residues. V shed 0 bases and J 5 bases; nucleotides not matched to a gene: 10. CDR3 nucleotides: TGCAGTGCTAGAGATCTGCGGGAGTTCGGGAACAATGAGCAGTTCTTC. It is translated as CSARDLREFGNNEQFF.

This clone has a handful of counts. The rearrangement joins TRBV5-4 to TRBJ1-4, with a possible D match to TRBD1 (6 bases). This CDR3 region has 15 residues. The germline V gene encodes CDR1 SGHNT and CDR2 YYREEE (reference sequence). Trimming pared 3 bases from V and 3 bases from J, leaving 12 bases between. The CDR3 here is CASSSGGPANEKLFF. CDR3 bases: TGTGCCAGCAGCTCGGGGGGGCCAGCTAATGAAAAACTGTTTTTT.

The chain combines TRBV20-1 with TRBJ2-1; D is possibly TRBD1 (6 bases). The CDR3 covers 16 residues. Deletions cut 5 bases from V and 3 bases from J, with 20 bases between. Germline CDR1 and CDR2: DFQATT and SNEGSKA (reference sequence). The CDR3 protein is CSASPFPDRLYNEQFF. The CDR3 bases are TGCAGTGCTTCTCCGTTCCCAGACAGGCTCTACAATGAGCAGTTCTTC.

Comment on this clone: Other nucleotide sequences in the sample specify the same CDR3. This chain uses TRBV2 with TRBJ2-5; 7 positions match TRBD1. The CDR3 runs to 14 residues. Germline CDR1 reads SNHLY; CDR2 reads FYNNEI. The ends lost 4 bases at V and 4 bases at J; junction bases unmatched: 6. Written as DNA, the CDR3 is TGTGCCAGCAGTGGGACAGGTGGAGGAGAGACCCAGTACTTC. Translation gives CASSGTGGGETQYF.

By its share, this clone is medium-sized. This chain connects TRBV20-1 to TRBJ2-5; 9 positions match TRBD1. There are 13 residues in the CDR3. Germline CDR1 DFQATT, CDR2 SNEGSKA (reference sequence). The J segment lost 4 bases and the V segment lost 4 bases, leaving 4 bases of the junction unmatched. The CDR3: CSATRTGAETQYF. The CDR3 coding sequence is TGCAGTGCTACCCGGACAGGGGCAGAGACCCAGTACTTC.

This clone was seen a handful of times. CDR3 bases: TGTGCCAGCAGCCCGAGCGGGTCCCCCTACGAGCAGTACTTC. Protein product: CASSPSGSPYEQYF. V is TRBV7-2 and J is TRBJ2-7; TRBD2 might be the D (6 bases). Looked up from germline, CDR1 is SGHTA and CDR2 is FQGNSA. V lost 5 bases, J lost 2 bases, and 13 bases lay in between. The CDR3 spans 14 residues.

In this sample, this clone turned up many times. The chain employs TRBV15 and TRBJ2-5; tentatively, D is TRBD1 or TRBD2 (5 bases each). Germline V gene data show CDR1 as LNHNV and CDR2 as YYDKDF (reference sequence). The CDR3 is 15 amino acids. V was shortened by 6 bases and J by 0 bases, with 14 bases between the two germline ends. For the CDR3, the DNA is TGTGCCACCAGGACCAGGGACCAGTACCAAGAGACCCAGTACTTC. Protein sequence: CATRTRDQYQETQYF.

The chain joins TRBV7-2 to TRBJ2-5; 13 bases agree with TRBD2. V dropped 5 bases and J dropped 5; count of bases not matched to a gene: 8. The germline V gene encodes CDR1 SGHTA and CDR2 FQGNSA. The CDR3 length is 16 residues. The CDR3 is CASSRRTSGSGETQYF. CDR3 nucleotide sequence: TGTGCCAGCAGCCGAAGGACTAGCGGGAGTGGGGAGACCCAGTACTTC.

This clone was observed at least ten times. J is TRBJ1-5 and V is TRBV30; tentative D call: TRBD1 (5 bases). The CDR3 spans 17 residues. Germline V gene sequence: CDR1 GTSNPN, CDR2 SVGIG (reference sequence). V was shortened by 4 bases and J by 0 bases, with 19 bases between the two germline ends. CDR3: CAWIPRGRDNSNQPQHF. CDR3 coding DNA: TGTGCCTGGATCCCACGGGGGAGGGATAATAGCAATCAGCCCCAGCATTTT.

This clone turned up a few times. The V gene is TRBV2, the J gene TRBJ2-7; D is unclear. The germline V gene has CDR1 SNHLY and CDR2 FYNNEI. The CDR3 extends over 13 amino acids. V lost 6 bases and J lost 2, with 11 bases in between. This CDR3 is CASRPDSTYEQYF. CDR3 DNA sequence: TGTGCCAGCAGACCCGACTCCACCTACGAGCAGTACTTC.

The V call is TRBV7-8, the J call TRBJ2-1; no clear D gene. CDR1 is SGHVS, CDR2 FQNEAQ, per germline. The CDR3 has 13 amino acids. V was pared by 5 bases and J by 2 bases, with 7 bases between. CDR3 in amino acids: CASSVGTYNEQFF. CDR3 nucleotides: TGTGCCAGCAGCGTAGGGACCTACAATGAGCAGTTCTTC.

The chain has TRBV20-1 and TRBJ1-5; 9 nucleotides agree with TRBD1. V lost 4 bases, J lost 1 base, and 5 bases stayed unmatched. Per the germline V gene, CDR1 is DFQATT and CDR2 is SNEGSKA (reference sequence). The CDR3 totals 15 residues. The CDR3 DNA reads TGCAGTGCTACCCGGGGACAGGGCAGCAATCAGCCCCAGCATTTT. The encoded protein is CSATRGQGSNQPQHF.

The chain recombines TRBV7-2 with TRBJ2-7; no clear D. This CDR3 region has 12 residues. Trimming removed 5 bases from V and 4 bases from J, with 9 bases in between. CDR1 is SGHTA, CDR2 FQGNSA, per germline. The CDR3 nucleotides are TGTGCCAGCAGCCCCCTAGGGTACGAGCAGTACTTC. Its translation: CASSPLGYEQYF. The variable domain in full, with the rest retrieved from reference TRBV7-2 and TRBJ2-7, is GAGVSQSPSNKVTEKGKDVELRCDPISGHTALYWYRQSLGQGLEFLIYFQGNSAPDKSGLPSDRFSAERTGGSVSTLTIQRTQQEDSAVYLCASSPLGYEQYFGPGTRLTVT.

Within the sample, this clone is medium-sized. This rearrangement joins TRBV6-1 to TRBJ1-4; D possibly corresponds to TRBD1 (6 bases). The CDR3 length is 12 residues. Germline CDR1 and CDR2: MNHNS and SASEGT. Between the trimmed V and J ends, which lost 8 bases and 6 bases, there was a span of 10 bases. The CDR3 reads CASRGGDEKLFF. The DNA for the CDR3 is TGTGCCAGCCGAGGGGGGGATGAAAAACTGTTTTTT.

The rearrangement links TRBV9 to TRBJ1-5; TRBD1 matches at 8 bases. CDR1 and CDR2 (germline): SGDLS, YYNGEE. V trimming: 0 bases; J trimming: 2 bases; junction bases outside the gene matches: 19. The CDR3 consists of 21 residues. The CDR3 sequence is CASSVETPRTGPIPGNQPQHF. The CDR3 region has the DNA TGTGCCAGCAGCGTAGAAACCCCTCGGACAGGGCCGATCCCTGGCAATCAGCCCCAGCATTTT.

This clone was picked up many times. The V and J genes are TRBV20-1 and TRBJ1-1; 12 bases line up with TRBD1. The junction had 10 bases not matched to a gene; V was cut back by 5 bases and J by 0 bases. Germline V CDR1 and CDR2: DFQATT, SNEGSKA (reference sequence). The CDR3 runs 17 residues. CDR3 nucleotides: TGCAGTGCTGGACGAACCGGGACAGGGGGCTTGAACACTGAAGCTTTCTTT. Protein product: CSAGRTGTGGLNTEAFF.

This clone was seen a few times. The rearrangement uses TRBV7-6 and TRBJ2-7, with TRBD2 matching over 10 bases. Germline CDR1 SGHVS, CDR2 FNYEAQ. There are 14 residues in the CDR3. Germline trimming cut 5 bases from V and 2 bases from J; bases unmatched to any gene: 3. CDR3 region: CASSPSGGAYEQYF. The CDR3 DNA is TGTGCCAGCAGCCCCAGCGGGGGGGCCTACGAGCAGTACTTC.

The table lists this clone with a few counts. The DNA of the CDR3 is TGTGCCTGGAGTGGGGTCGCGAACACCGGGGAGCTGTTTTTT. Translating gives CAWSGVANTGELFF. The chain is built from TRBV30 and TRBJ2-2; no clear D. The V gene's germline CDR1 is GTSNPN and CDR2 SVGIG (reference sequence). Between the trimmed V and J ends, which lost 1 base and 0 bases, there was a span of 6 bases. The CDR3 runs 14 residues.

This clone appeared many times. This sequence joins TRBV30 and TRBJ1-5, with D possibly being TRBD1 (5 bases). V dropped 1 base and J dropped 6 bases, with 13 bases sitting between them. This CDR3 comprises 14 residues. Germline-derived CDR1 and CDR2 are GTSNPN and SVGIG (reference sequence). CDR3 residues: CAWSASPGGQPQHF. The DNA of the CDR3 is TGTGCCTGGAGTGCATCTCCGGGGGGTCAGCCCCAGCATTTT.

This clone was observed a few times. The CDR3, as DNA: TGTGCCTCCTCTGGTACAGCCCTCGACAGTTATCCTAACTATGGCTACACCTTC. Amino acid sequence: CASSGTALDSYPNYGYTF. This rearrangement joins TRBV6-5 to TRBJ1-2, with D tentatively TRBD1 (5 bases). Germline CDR1 MNHEY, CDR2 SVGAGI. V was shortened by 11 bases and J by 0 bases, with 28 bases between the two germline ends. The CDR3 extends over 18 amino acids.

This clone was observed a handful of times. The chain combines TRBV27 with TRBJ2-7; 7 bases fit TRBD2. This CDR3 is built from 13 residues. Trimming cost V 7 bases and J 7 bases; bases outside gene matches: 10. CDR1 and CDR2 from the germline V gene are MNHEY and SMNVEV (reference sequence). This chain's CDR3 is CASKLTSEGEQYF. The DNA for the CDR3 is TGTGCCAGCAAGTTAACTAGCGAAGGAGAGCAGTACTTC.